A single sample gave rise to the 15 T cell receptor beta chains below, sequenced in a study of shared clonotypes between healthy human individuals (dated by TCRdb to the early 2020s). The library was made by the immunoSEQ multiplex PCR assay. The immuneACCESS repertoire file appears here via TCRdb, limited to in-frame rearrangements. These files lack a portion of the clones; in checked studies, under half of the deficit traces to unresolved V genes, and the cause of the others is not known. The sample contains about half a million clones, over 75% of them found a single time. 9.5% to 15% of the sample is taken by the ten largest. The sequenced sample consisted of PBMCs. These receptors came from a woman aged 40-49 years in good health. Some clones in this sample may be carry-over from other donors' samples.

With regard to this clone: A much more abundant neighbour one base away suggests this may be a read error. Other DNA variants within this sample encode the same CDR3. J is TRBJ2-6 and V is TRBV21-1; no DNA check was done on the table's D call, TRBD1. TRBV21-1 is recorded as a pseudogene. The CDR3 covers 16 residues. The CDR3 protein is CASSRQGCQGANVLTF. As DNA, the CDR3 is TGTGCCAGCAGCCGACAGGGGTGTCAAGGGGCCAACGTCCTTACTTTC.

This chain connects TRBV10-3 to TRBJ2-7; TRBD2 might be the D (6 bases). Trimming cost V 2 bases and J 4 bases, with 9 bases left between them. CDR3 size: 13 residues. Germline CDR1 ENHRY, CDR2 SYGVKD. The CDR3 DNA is TGTGCCATCAGTGAGCAGGCGGGATACGAGCAGTACTTC. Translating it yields CAISEQAGYEQYF.

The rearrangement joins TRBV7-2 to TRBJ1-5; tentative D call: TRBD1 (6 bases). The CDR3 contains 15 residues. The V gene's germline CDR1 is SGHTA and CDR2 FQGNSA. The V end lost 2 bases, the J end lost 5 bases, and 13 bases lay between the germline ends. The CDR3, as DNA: TGTGCCAGCAGCTTAAACGCACAGGGATATCAGCCCCAGCATTTT. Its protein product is CASSLNAQGYQPQHF.

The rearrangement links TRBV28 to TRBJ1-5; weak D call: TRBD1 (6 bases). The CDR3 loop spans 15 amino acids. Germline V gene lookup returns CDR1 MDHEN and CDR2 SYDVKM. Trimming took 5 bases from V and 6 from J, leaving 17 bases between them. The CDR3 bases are TGTGCCAGCAGTCAGGTCGGGGGGCCGAGTCAGCCCCAGCATTTT. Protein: CASSQVGGPSQPQHF.

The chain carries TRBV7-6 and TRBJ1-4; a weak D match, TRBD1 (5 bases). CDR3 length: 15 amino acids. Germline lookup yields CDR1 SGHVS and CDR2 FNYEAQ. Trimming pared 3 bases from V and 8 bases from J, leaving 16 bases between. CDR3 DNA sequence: TGTGCCAGCAGCTTTTGGCAGGGCGAGAGGGAAAAACTGTTTTTT. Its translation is CASSFWQGEREKLFF.

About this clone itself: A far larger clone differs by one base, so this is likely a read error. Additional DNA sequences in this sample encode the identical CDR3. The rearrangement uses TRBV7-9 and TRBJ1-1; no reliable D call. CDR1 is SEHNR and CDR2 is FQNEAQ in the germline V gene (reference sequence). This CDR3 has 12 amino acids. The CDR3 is CASSSVDTEAFF. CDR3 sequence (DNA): TGTGCTAGCAGCTCTGTCGACACTGAAGCTTTCTTT. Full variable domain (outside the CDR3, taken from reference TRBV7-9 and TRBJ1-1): DTGVSQNPRHKITKRGQNVTFRCDPISEHNRLYWYRQTLGQGPEFLTYFQNEAQLEKSRLLSDRFSAERPKGSFSTLEIQRTEQGDSAMYLCASSSVDTEAFFGQGTRLTVV.

This CDR3 reads CASRQQDKGTGELFF. The CDR3 DNA reads as TGCGCCAGCAGGCAGCAGGACAAGGGCACCGGGGAGCTGTTTTTT. This chain connects TRBV4-1 to TRBJ2-2; tentatively, D is TRBD1 (5 bases). Germline V lookup: CDR1 MGHRA, CDR2 YSYEKL. Trimming shortened V by 6 bases and J by 4 bases, and 15 bases separated the two germline ends. The CDR3 loop spans 15 amino acids.

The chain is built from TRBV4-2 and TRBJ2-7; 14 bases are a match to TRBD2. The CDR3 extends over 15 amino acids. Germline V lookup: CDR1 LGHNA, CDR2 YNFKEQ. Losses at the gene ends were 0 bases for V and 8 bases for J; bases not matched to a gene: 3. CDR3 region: CASSQEGTSGSQQYF. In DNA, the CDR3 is TGTGCCAGCAGCCAAGAAGGGACTAGCGGGAGTCAGCAGTACTTC.

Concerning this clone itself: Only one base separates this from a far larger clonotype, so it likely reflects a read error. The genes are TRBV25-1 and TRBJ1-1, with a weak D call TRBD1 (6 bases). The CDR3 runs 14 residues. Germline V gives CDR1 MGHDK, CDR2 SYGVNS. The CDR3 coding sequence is TGTGCCAGAAGTGAAAGGGGGTGGGGCACTGAAGCTTTCTTT. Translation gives CARSERGWGTEAFF.

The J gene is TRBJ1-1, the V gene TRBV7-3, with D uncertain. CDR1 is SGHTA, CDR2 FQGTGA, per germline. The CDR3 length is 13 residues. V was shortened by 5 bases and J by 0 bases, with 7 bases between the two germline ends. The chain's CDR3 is CASSPQMNTEAFF. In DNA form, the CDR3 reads TGTGCCAGCAGCCCGCAGATGAACACTGAAGCTTTCTTT.

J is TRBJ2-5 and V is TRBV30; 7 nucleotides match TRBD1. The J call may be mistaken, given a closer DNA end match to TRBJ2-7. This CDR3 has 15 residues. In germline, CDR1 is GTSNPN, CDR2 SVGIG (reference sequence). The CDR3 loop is CAWRTFGTADYEQYF. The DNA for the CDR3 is TGTGCCTGGAGGACCTTCGGGACAGCGGACTACGAGCAGTACTTC.

CDR3 DNA: TGTGCCAGCAGCGTAGAGGGACTCCGCAATGAGCAGTTCTTC. Its translation is CASSVEGLRNEQFF. J is TRBJ2-1 and V is TRBV9, with D maybe TRBD2 (6 bases). Between the trimmed V and J ends, which lost 0 bases and 6 bases, there was a span of 10 bases. The germline V gene encodes CDR1 SGDLS and CDR2 YYNGEE. The CDR3 totals 14 residues.

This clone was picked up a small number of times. CDR3 coding DNA: TGTGCCAGCAGTGACGCAAATAGCGGGAGGGCCGTCTACAATGAGCAGTTCTTC. Its translation is CASSDANSGRAVYNEQFF. The gene calls are TRBV6-1 and TRBJ2-1; the match to TRBD2 covers 11 bases. CDR1 is MNHNS, CDR2 SASEGT, per germline. The CDR3 is 18 amino acids. After removal of 3 bases from V and 3 bases from J, the junction contained 10 bases not matched to a gene.

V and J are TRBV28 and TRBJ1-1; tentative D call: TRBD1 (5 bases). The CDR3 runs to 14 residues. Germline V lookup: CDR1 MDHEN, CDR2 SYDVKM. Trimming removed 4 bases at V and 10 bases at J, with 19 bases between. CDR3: CASSSSRGGSLAFF. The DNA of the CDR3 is TGTGCCAGCAGTTCCTCCCGGGGGGGGAGTTTAGCTTTCTTT. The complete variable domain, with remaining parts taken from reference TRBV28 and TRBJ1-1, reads DVKVTQSSRYLVKRTGEKVFLECVQDMDHENMFWYRQDPGLGLRLIYFSYDVKMKEKGDIPEGYSVSREKKERFSLILESASTNQTSMYLCASSSSRGGSLAFFGQGTRLTVV.

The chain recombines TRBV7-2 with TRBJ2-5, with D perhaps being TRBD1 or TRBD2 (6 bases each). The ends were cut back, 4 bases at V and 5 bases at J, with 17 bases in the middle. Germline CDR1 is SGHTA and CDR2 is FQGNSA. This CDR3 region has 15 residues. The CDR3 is CASSSVGQGGETQYF. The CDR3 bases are TGTGCCAGCAGCTCCGTCGGCCAAGGGGGGGAGACCCAGTACTTC.